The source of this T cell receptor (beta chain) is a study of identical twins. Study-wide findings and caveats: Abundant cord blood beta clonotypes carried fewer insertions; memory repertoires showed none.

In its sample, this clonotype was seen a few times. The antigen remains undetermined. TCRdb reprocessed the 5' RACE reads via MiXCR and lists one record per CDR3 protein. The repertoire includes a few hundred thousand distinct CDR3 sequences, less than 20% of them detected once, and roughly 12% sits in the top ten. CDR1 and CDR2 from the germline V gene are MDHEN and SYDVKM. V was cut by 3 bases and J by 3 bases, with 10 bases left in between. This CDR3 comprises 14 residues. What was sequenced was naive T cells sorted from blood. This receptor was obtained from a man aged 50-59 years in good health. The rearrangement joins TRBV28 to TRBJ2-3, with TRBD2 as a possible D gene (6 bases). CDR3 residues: CASSFVGGTDTQYF. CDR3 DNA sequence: TGTGCCAGCAGTTTTGTTGGGGGGACAGATACGCAGTATTTT.